This T cell receptor (beta chain) appears in the sequencing data of a study of T cell responses to AZD1222 COVID-19 vaccine. The overall study: Pooled samples include second doses given at about 4 or 12 weeks.

Study results and caveats: The reported proportion of spike-specific TCRs targeting unmutated variant regions was nearly half. Breadth and depth of Spike-specific TCRs rose after two AZD1222 doses.

As for this clone: Antigen unknown.

The CDR3 totals 12 residues. The germline V gene has CDR1 SEHNR and CDR2 FQNEAQ (reference sequence). V lost 1 base and J 5 bases, leaving 3 bases between the germline ends. Method: immunoSEQ multiplex PCR; TCRdb's copy keeps in-frame clones and lacks some. The sample yields 72,000 or so clones, 90% seen once. This rearrangement joins TRBV7-9 to TRBJ2-1; no definite D call. The sample was peripheral blood, taken on day 0 of AZD1222 vaccination. The clonotype was recovered from an adult in good health. The CDR3 loop is CASSLVNNEQFF. In DNA form, the CDR3 reads TGTGCCAGCAGCTTAGTCAACAATGAGCAGTTCTTC.